This T cell receptor beta chain emerged from a study of T cell responses to AZD1222 COVID-19 vaccine. TCRdb's table, derived via immunoSEQ multiplex PCR, lists solely in-frame clones and lacks some. The sample carries around 130,000 clones, approximately 86% recorded once. The germline V and J ends were trimmed by 5 bases and 5 bases, with 21 bases remaining between them. The CDR3 is made up of 16 amino acids. Germline CDR1 and CDR2: LNHDA and SQIVND (reference sequence). The receptor comes from an adult in good health. V usage is TRBV19 and J usage is TRBJ2-5; tentatively, D is TRBD1 (9 bases). The material was peripheral blood, obtained on day 0 of AZD1222 vaccination. The CDR3 DNA is TGTGCCAGTAGTCACGGGAGGGACAGGGAAGGGGAGACCCAGTACTTC. It translates to CASSHGRDREGETQYF.